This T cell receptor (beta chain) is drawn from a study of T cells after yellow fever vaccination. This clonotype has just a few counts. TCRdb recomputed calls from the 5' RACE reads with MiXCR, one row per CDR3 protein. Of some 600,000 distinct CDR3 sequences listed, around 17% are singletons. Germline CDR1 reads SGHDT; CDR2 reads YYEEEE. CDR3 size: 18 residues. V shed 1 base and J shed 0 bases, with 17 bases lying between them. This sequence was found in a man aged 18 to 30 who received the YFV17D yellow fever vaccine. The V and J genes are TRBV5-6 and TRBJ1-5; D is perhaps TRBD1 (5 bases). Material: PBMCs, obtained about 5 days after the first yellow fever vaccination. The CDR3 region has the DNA TGTGCCAGCAGCTTGCGTCCTTCTGGCAGGGATAGCAATCAGCCCCAGCATTTT. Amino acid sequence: CASSLRPSGRDSNQPQHF.